This T cell receptor beta chain was sequenced during a study of tumor-infiltrating lymphocytes in primary liver carcinoma. Across the study: Resection treated the patients' primary liver carcinoma. Sequenced samples came back with roughly 3.65 to 7.5 million productive TCRbeta reads, and the counts looked alike across tissue types.

Points on this clonotype: Its antigen remains unidentified. A junction end diverges from the germline sequence, so it may reflect a read error.

The CDR3 has 15 residues. Per germline, CDR1 SGHDT and CDR2 YYEEEE. Study results and caveats: A significantly higher top-250-clone fraction was recorded for tumors than for blood (p = 0.039).

A primer matching the constant region was used to make TCR beta cDNA from approximately 0.45 ug of total RNA. What produced the TCR beta libraries was three nested multiplex PCR rounds using slightly modified ARM-PCR. Primers for the first two PCR rounds were TRBV1-TRBV30 forward primers and a C-beta reverse primer (about 10 cycles per round). TCRdb passed the multiplex PCR reads through MiXCR, listing each CDR3 protein once. In the table there are 300,000 to 350,000 distinct CDR3 sequences, almost 65% of which are singletons. Germline DNA was extracted alongside blood RNA, which was obtained from unsorted whole blood.

The sequence was obtained from a man between 40 and 49 years old with primary liver carcinoma and hepatitis B virus infection. The chain employs TRBV5-6 and TRBJ2-1; TRBD2 aligns across 7 bases. The specimen sequenced was peripheral blood. The CDR3 region is CDSSLLAEGHNEQFF. In DNA form, the CDR3 reads TGTGACAGCAGCTTGCTAGCGGAGGGACACAATGAGCAGTTCTTC.